The entry that follows covers one T cell receptor beta chain sequence. The authors' processing: Amplification of reference gene primers was used by the study to estimate nucleated cell counts. The method was immunoSEQ multiplex PCR; TCRdb's version includes in-frame clones alone and lacks a portion of them. V, J and clone size reflect that table, while D and trimming were determined from the DNA. This sample has some 90,000 clones, with 70% to 90% found just once. The sample comes from a study of blood T cell repertoires in COVID-19. Germline CDR1 reads LGHNA; CDR2 reads YSLEER. The CDR3 is 16 residues long. V was clipped by 3 bases and J by 4 bases; unmatched bases: 10.

Input material: peripheral blood. The rearrangement joins TRBV4-3 to TRBJ1-1; 8 bases line up with TRBD1. This TCR came from a woman in her fifties or sixties with COVID-19, enrolled during active disease. The CDR3 reads CASSHPQGARVTEAFF. CDR3 bases: TGCGCCAGCAGCCACCCCCAGGGGGCTCGGGTCACTGAAGCTTTCTTT.